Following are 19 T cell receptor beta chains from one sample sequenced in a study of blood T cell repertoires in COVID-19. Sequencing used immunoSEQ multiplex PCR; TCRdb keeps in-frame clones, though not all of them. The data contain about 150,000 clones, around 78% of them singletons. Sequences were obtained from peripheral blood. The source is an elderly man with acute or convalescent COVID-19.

The DNA of the CDR3 is TGCAGCGTAAGACAGGGGACCGATGAGGCTCAGCCCCAGCATTTT. This gives the protein CSVRQGTDEAQPQHF. The rearrangement links TRBV29-1 to TRBJ1-5, with TRBD1 matching 8 bases. Germline lookup yields CDR1 SQVTM and CDR2 ANQGSEA. Unmatched junction bases numbered 13, after V lost 6 bases and J lost 6 bases. The CDR3 sequence is 15 residues long. The variable domain in full, with the rest retrieved from reference TRBV29-1 and TRBJ1-5, is SAVISQKPSRDICQRGTSLTIQCQVDSQVTMMFWYRQQPGQSLTLIATANQGSEATYESGFVIDKFPISRPNLTFSTLTVSNMSPEDSSIYLCSVRQGTDEAQPQHFGDGTRLSIL.

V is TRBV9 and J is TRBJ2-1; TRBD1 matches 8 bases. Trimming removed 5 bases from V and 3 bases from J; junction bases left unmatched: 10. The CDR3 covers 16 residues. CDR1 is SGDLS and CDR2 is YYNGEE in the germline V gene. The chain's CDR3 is CASSPGQGGNYNEQFF. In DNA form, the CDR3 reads TGTGCCAGCAGTCCTGGACAGGGTGGGAACTACAATGAGCAGTTCTTC.

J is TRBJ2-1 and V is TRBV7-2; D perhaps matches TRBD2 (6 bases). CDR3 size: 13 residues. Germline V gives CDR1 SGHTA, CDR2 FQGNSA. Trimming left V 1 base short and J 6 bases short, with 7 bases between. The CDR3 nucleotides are TGTGCCAGCAGCTTAGGGACTATCAATGAGCAGTTCTTC. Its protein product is CASSLGTINEQFF. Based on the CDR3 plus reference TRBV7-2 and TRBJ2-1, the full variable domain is GAGVSQSPSNKVTEKGKDVELRCDPISGHTALYWYRQSLGQGLEFLIYFQGNSAPDKSGLPSDRFSAERTGGSVSTLTIQRTQQEDSAVYLCASSLGTINEQFFGPGTRLTVL.

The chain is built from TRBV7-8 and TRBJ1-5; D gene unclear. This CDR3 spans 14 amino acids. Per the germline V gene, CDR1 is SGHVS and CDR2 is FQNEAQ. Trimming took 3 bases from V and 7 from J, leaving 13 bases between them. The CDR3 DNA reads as TGTGCCAGCAGCTTGGCGGGCGAGGGACAGCCCCAGCATTTT. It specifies CASSLAGEGQPQHF.

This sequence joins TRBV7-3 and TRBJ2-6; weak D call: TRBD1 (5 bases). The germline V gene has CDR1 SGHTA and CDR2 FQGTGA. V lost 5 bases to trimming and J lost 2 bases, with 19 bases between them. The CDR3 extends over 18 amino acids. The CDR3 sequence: CASSPYLRQSPGANVLTF. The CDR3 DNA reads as TGTGCCAGCAGCCCATACCTAAGACAGTCCCCTGGGGCCAACGTCCTGACTTTC.

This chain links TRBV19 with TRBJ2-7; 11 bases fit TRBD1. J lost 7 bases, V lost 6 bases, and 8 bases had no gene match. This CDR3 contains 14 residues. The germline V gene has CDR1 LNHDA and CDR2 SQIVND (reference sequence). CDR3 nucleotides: TGTGCCAGTAGACCTGGACAGGGGGCCGGGGAGCAGTACGTC. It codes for CASRPGQGAGEQYV.

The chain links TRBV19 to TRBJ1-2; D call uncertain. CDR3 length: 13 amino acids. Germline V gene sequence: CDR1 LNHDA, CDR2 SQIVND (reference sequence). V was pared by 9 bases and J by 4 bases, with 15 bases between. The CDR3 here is CASEKPDTYGYTF. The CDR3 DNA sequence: TGTGCCAGCGAAAAACCCGACACCTATGGCTACACCTTC. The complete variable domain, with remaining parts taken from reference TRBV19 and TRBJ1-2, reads DGGITQSPKYLFRKEGQNVTLSCEQNLNHDAMYWYRQDPGQGLRLIYYSQIVNDFQKGDIAEGYSVSREKKESFPLTVTSAQKNPTAFYLCASEKPDTYGYTFGSGTRLTVV.

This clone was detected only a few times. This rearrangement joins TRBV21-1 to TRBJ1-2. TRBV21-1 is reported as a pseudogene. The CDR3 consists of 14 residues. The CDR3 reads CASSTGQAGYGYTF. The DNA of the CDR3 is TGTGCCAGCAGCACTGGACAAGCGGGCTATGGCTACACCTTC.

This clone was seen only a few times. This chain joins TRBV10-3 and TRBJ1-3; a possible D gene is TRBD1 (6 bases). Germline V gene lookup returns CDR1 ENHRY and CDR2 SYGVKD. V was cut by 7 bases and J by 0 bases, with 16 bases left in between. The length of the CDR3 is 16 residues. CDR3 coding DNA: TGTGCCATCACCACGACAGGCGTAAACTCTGGAAACACCATATATTTT. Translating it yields CAITTTGVNSGNTIYF.

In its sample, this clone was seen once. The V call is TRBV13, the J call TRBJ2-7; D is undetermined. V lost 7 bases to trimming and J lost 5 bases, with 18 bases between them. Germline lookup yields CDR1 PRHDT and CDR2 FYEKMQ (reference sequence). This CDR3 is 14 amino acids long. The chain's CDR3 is CASTITPGLDEQYF. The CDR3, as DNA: TGTGCCAGCACCATCACCCCCGGGTTGGACGAGCAGTACTTC.

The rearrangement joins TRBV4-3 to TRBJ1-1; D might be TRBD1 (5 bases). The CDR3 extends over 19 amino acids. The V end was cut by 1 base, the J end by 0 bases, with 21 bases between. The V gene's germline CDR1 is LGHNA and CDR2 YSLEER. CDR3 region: CASSQAVNIHAGMNTEAFF. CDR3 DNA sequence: TGCGCCAGCAGCCAAGCCGTAAATATTCACGCAGGGATGAACACTGAAGCTTTCTTT.

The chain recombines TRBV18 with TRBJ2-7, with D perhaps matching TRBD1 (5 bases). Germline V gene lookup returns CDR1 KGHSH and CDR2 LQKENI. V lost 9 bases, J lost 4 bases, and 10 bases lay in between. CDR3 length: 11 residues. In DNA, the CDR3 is TGTGCCAGTTCCCAGGGTTACGAGCAGTACTTC. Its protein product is CASSQGYEQYF.

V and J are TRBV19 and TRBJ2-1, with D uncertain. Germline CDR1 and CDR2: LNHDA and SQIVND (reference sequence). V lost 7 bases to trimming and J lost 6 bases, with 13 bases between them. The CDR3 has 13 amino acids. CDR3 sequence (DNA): TGTGCCAGTAAGCCGCAAGTTGGCAATGAGCAGTTCTTC. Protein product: CASKPQVGNEQFF.

The CDR3 bases are TGTGCCAGCAGCCAAGAACCGGGGGGGCGGGATGAGCAGTTCTTC. Translation: CASSQEPGGRDEQFF. The chain carries TRBV4-2 and TRBJ2-1, with 8 bases matching TRBD2. CDR1 and CDR2 (germline): LGHNA, YNFKEQ. The CDR3 consists of 15 residues. V trimming: 0 bases; J trimming: 8 bases; junction bases outside the gene matches: 6.

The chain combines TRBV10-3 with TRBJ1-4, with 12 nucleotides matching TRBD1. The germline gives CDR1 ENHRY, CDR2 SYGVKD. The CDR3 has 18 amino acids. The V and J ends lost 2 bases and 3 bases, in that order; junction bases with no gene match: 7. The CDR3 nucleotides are TGTGCCATCAGTGAGGCCGGGACAGGGGGCCCGTCTAATGAAAAACTGTTTTTT. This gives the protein CAISEAGTGGPSNEKLFF.

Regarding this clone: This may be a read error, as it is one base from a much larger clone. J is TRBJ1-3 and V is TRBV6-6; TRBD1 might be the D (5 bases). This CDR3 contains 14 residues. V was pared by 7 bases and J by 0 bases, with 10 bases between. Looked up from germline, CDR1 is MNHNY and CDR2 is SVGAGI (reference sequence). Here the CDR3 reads CASNFGGSGNTIYF. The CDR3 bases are TGTGCCAGCAACTTCGGGGGCTCTGGAAACACCATATATTTT.

CDR3 residues: CASGRDFSYEQYF. CDR3 nucleotide sequence: TGCGCCAGCGGCCGGGACTTCTCCTACGAGCAGTACTTC. The V gene is TRBV5-1, the J gene TRBJ2-7, with D perhaps TRBD2 (6 bases). Per the germline V gene, CDR1 is SGHRS and CDR2 is YFSETQ. V lost 7 bases and J 0 bases, leaving 11 bases between the germline ends. There are 13 residues in the CDR3. The full variable domain, rest sourced from reference TRBV5-1 and TRBJ2-7, is KAGVTQTPRYLIKTRGQQVTLSCSPISGHRSVSWYQQTPGQGLQFLFEYFSETQRNKGNFPGRFSGRQFSNSRSEMNVSTLELGDSALYLCASGRDFSYEQYFGPGTRLTVT.

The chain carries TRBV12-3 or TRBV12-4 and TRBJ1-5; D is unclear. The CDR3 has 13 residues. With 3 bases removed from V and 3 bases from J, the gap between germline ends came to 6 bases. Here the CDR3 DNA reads TGTGCCAGCAGTTTCAGGTACAATCAGCCCCAGCATTTT. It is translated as CASSFRYNQPQHF.

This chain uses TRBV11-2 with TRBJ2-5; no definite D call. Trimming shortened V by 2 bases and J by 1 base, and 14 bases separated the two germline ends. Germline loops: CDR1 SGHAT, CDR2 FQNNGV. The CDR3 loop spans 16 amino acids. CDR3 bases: TGTGCCAGCAGCTTAATGGGTGGGCGAACCCAAGAGACCCAGTACTTC. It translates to CASSLMGGRTQETQYF.